The TCR beta chain described here comes from a study of T-cell reconstitution after alpha-beta-depleted transplantation in children. J lost 5 bases, V lost 4 bases, and 8 bases had no gene match. CDR1 and CDR2 from the germline V gene are SGHRS and YFSETQ. There are 14 residues in the CDR3. The TCRbeta library incorporated unique molecular identifiers. TCRdb ran MiXCR on the PCR reads and lists one entry per CDR3 protein. The sample shows 610,000 or so distinct CDR3 sequences, over 20% of them seen only once. Sequences were derived from PBMCs, sampled before TCRalphabeta/CD19-depleted stem cell transplant. The chain carries TRBV5-1 and TRBJ2-5; 7 bases agree with TRBD1. The receptor's source is a boy under two years old with Wiskott-Aldrich syndrome, due to receive a stem cell transplant. CDR3 in DNA: TGCGCCAGCAGCACTCAAACAGGGGACGAGACCCAGTACTTC. This translates into CASSTQTGDETQYF.